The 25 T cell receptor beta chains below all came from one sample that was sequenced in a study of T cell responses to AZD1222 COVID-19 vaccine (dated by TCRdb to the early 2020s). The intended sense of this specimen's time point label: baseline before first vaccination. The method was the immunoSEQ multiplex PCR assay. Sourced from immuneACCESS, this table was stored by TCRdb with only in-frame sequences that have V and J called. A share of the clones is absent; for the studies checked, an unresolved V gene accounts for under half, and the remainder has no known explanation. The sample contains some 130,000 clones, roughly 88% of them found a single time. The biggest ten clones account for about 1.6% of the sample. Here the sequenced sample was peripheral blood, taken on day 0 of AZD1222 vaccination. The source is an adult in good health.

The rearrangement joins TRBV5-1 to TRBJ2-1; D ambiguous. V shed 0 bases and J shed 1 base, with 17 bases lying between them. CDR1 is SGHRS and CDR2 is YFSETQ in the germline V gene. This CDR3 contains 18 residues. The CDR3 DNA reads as TGCGCCAGCAGCTTGGGTTTACAAACCGCAGAGTCCTACAATGAGCAGTTCTTC. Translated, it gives CASSLGLQTAESYNEQFF.

The CDR3 sequence: CASTPWGAINYGYTF. CDR3 DNA sequence: TGTGCCAGCACTCCTTGGGGGGCTATCAACTATGGCTACACCTTC. The V call is TRBV27, the J call TRBJ1-2; perhaps TRBD1 as D (6 bases). CDR1 MNHEY and CDR2 SMNVEV come from the germline V gene (reference sequence). V was pared by 7 bases and J by 2 bases, with 17 bases between. The CDR3 contains 15 residues.

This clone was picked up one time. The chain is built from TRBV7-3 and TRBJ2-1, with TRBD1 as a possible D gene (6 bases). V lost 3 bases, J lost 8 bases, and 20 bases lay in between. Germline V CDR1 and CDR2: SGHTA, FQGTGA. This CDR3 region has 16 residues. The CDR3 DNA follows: TGTGCCAGCAGCTTTACTCCGATGGGGGCGTACGATGAGCAGTTCTTC. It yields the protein CASSFTPMGAYDEQFF.

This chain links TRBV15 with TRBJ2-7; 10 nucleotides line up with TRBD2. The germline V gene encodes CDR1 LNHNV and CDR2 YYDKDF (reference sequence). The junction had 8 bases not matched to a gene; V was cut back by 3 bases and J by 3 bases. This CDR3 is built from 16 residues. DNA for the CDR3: TGTGCCACCAGCAGGCCTGGGACTAGCGACGACTACGAGCAGTACTTC. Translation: CATSRPGTSDDYEQYF.

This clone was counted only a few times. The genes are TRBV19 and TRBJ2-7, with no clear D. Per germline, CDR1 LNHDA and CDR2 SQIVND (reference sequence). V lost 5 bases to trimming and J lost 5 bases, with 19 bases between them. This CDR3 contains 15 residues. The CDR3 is CASSLGSQIGNEQYF. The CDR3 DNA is TGTGCCAGTAGTCTTGGGTCCCAAATTGGGAACGAGCAGTACTTC.

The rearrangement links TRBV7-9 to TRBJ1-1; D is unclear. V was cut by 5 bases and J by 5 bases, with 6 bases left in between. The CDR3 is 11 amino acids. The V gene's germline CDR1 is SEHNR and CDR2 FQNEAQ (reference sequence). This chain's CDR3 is CASSLWTEAFF. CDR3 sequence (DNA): TGTGCCAGCAGCCTGTGGACTGAAGCTTTCTTT.

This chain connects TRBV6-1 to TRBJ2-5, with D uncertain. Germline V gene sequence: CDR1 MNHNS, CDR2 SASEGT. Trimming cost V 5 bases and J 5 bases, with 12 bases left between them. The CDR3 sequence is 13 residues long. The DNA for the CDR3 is TGTGCCAGCAGTCCAGGCAGGCGGGAGACCCAGTACTTC. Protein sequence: CASSPGRRETQYF.

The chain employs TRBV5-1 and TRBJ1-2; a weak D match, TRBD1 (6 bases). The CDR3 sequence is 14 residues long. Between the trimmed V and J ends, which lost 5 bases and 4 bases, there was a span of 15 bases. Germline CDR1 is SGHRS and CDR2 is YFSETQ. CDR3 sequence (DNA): TGCGCCAGCAGAGGACAGTCCCTCCCCTATGGCTACACCTTC. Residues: CASRGQSLPYGYTF.

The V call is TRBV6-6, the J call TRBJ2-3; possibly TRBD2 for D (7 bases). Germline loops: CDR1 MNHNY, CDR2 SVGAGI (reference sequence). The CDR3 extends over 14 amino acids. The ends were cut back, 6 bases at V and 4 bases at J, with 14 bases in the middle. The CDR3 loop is CASRDRGGADTQYF. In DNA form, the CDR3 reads TGTGCCAGCAGGGACAGAGGGGGGGCAGATACGCAGTATTTT.

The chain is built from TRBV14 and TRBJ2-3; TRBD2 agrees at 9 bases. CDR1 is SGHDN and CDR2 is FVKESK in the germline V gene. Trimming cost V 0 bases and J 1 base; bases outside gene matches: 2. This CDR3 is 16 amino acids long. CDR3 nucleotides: TGTGCCAGCAGCCAAGACCAGCGGGGGGGCACAGATACGCAGTATTTT. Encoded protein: CASSQDQRGGTDTQYF.

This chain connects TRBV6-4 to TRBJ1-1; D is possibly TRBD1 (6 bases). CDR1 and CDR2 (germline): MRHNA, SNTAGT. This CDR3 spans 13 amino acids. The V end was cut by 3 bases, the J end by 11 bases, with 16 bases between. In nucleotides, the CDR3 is TGTGCCAGCAGTGAAATACAGGGAGGGAGGGCTTTCTTT. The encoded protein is CASSEIQGGRAFF.

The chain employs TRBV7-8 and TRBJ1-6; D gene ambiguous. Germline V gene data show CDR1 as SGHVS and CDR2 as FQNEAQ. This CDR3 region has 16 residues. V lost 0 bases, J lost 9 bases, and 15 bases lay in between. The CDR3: CASSLATGRGGSPLHF. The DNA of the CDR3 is TGTGCCAGCAGCTTAGCGACGGGCCGGGGTGGTTCACCCCTCCACTTT.

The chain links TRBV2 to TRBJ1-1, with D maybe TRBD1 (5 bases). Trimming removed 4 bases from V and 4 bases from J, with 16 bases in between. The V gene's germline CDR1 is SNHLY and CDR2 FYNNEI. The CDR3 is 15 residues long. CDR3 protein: CASSGGRGAATEAFF. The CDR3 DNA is TGTGCCAGCAGTGGGGGGAGAGGGGCCGCCACTGAAGCTTTCTTT.

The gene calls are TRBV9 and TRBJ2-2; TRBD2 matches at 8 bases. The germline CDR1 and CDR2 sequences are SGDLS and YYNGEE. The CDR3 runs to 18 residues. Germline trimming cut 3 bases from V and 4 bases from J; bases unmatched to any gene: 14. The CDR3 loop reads CASSASQREGLITGELFF. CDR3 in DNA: TGTGCCAGCAGCGCTTCGCAACGGGAGGGCCTTATCACCGGGGAGCTGTTTTTT.

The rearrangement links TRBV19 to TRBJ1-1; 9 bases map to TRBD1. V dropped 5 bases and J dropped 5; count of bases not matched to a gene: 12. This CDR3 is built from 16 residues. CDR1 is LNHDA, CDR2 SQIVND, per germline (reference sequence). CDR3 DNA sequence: TGTGCCAGTAGTGCGCGCCCACGACAGGGGGGAACTGAAGCTTTCTTT. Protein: CASSARPRQGGTEAFF.

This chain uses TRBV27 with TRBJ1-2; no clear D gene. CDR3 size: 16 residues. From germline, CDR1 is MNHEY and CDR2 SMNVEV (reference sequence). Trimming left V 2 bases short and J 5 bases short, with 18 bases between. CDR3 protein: CASSLGVTRGRYGYTF. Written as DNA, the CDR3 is TGTGCCAGCAGTTTAGGAGTTACGCGGGGAAGGTATGGCTACACCTTC.

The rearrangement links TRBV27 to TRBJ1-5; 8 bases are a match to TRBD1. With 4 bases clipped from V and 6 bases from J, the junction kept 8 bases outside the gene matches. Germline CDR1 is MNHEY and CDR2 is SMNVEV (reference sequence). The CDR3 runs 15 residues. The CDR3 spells CASSSGGSRGQPQHF. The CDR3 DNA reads TGTGCCAGCAGTTCAGGGGGCAGTCGGGGTCAGCCCCAGCATTTT.

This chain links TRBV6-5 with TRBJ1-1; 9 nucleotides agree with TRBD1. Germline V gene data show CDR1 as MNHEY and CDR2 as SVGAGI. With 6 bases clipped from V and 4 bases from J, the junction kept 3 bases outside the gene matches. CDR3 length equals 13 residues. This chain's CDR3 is CASRLDRGTEAFF. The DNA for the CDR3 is TGTGCCAGCAGATTGGACAGGGGCACTGAAGCTTTCTTT.

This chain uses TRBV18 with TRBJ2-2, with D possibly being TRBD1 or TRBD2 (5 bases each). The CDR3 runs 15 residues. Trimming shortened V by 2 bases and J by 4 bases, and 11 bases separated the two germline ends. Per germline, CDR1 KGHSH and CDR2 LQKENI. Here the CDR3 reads CASSPRGASTGELFF. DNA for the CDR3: TGTGCCAGCTCACCAAGAGGGGCTAGCACCGGGGAGCTGTTTTTT.

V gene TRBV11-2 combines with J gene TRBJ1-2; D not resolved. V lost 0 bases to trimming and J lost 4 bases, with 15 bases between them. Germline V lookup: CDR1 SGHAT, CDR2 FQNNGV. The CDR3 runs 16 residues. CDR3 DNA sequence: TGTGCCAGCAGCTTAGATTCCACGAGGGCGAGCTATGGCTACACCTTC. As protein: CASSLDSTRASYGYTF.

The CDR3 DNA reads TGTGCCAGCAGCAATCGTCCGGGACAGGGGATGGCCACTGAAGCTTTCTTT. Its protein is CASSNRPGQGMATEAFF. The V call is TRBV21-1, the J call TRBJ1-1; the listed D gene, TRBD1, was not tested against the DNA. TRBV21-1 is recorded as a pseudogene. This CDR3 contains 17 residues.

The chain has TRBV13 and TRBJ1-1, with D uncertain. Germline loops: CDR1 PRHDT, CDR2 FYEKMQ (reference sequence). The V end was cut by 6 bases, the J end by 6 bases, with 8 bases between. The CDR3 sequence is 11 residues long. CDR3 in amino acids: CASSIFAEAFF. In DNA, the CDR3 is TGTGCCAGCAGTATATTCGCTGAAGCTTTCTTT.

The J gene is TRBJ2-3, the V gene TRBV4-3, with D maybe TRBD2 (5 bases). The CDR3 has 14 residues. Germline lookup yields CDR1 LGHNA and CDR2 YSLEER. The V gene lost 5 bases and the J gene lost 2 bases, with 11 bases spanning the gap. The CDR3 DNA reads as TGCGCCAGCAGCGTTCGGGGATACACAGATACGCAGTATTTT. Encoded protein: CASSVRGYTDTQYF.

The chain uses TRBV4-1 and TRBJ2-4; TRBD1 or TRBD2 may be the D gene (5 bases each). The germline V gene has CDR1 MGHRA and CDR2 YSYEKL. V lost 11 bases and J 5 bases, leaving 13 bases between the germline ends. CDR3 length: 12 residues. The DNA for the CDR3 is TGCGCCCCTGGGAGAGGGGAAAACATTCAGTACTTC. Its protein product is CAPGRGENIQYF.

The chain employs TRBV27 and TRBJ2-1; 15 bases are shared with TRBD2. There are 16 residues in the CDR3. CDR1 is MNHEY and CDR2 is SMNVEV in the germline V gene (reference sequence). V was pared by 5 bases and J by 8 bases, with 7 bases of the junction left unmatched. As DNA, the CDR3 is TGTGCCAGCAGTAAAGGACTAGCGGGAGGGATCGATGAGCAGTTCTTC. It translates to CASSKGLAGGIDEQFF.